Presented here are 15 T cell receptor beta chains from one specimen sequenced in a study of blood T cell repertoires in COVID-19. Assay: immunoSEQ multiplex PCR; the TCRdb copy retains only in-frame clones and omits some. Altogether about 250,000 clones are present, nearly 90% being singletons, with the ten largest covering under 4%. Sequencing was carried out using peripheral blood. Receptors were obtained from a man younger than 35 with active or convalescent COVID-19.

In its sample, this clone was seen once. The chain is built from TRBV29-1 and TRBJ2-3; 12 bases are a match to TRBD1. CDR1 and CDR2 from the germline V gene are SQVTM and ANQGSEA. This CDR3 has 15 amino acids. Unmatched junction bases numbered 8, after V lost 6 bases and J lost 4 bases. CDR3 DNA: TGCAGCGTGACGGCGGGACAGGGGGCCCCAGATACGCAGTATTTT. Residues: CSVTAGQGAPDTQYF.

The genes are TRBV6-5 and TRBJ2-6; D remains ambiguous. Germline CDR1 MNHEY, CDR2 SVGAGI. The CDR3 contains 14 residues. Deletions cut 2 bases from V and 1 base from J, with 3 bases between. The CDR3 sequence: CASSYQSGANVLTF. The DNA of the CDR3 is TGTGCCAGCAGTTACCAATCTGGGGCCAACGTCCTGACTTTC.

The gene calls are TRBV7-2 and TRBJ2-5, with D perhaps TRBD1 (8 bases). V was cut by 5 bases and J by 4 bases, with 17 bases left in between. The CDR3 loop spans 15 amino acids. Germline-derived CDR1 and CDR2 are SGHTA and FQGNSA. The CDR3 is CASSIDRGGRETQYF. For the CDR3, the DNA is TGTGCCAGCAGCATTGACAGGGGAGGGAGAGAGACCCAGTACTTC. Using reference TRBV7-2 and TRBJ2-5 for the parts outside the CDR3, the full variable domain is GAGVSQSPSNKVTEKGKDVELRCDPISGHTALYWYRQSLGQGLEFLIYFQGNSAPDKSGLPSDRFSAERTGGSVSTLTIQRTQQEDSAVYLCASSIDRGGRETQYFGPGTRLLVL.

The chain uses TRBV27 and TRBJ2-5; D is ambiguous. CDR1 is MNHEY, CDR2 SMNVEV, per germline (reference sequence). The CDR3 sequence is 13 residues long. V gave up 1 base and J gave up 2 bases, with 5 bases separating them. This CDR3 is CASSLYSQETQYF. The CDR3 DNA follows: TGTGCCAGCAGTTTATACAGTCAAGAGACCCAGTACTTC.

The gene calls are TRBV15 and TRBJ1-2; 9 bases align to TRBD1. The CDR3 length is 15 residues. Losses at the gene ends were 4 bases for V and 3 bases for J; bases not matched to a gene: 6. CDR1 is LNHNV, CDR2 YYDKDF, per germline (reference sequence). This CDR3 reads CATSMGTGRDYGYTF. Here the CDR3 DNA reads TGTGCCACCAGCATGGGGACAGGGAGGGACTATGGCTACACCTTC.

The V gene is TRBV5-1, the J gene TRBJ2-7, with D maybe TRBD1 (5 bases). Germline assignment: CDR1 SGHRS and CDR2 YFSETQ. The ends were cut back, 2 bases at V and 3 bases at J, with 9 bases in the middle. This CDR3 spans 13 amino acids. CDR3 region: CASSLGAGYEQYF. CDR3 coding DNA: TGCGCCAGCAGCTTAGGGGCAGGCTACGAGCAGTACTTC.

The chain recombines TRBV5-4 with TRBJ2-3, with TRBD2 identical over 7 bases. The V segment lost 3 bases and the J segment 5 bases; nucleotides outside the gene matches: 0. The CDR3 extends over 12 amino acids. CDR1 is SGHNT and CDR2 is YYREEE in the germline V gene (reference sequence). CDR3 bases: TGTGCCAGCAGCTGGGGGGGAGATACGCAGTATTTT. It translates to CASSWGGDTQYF.

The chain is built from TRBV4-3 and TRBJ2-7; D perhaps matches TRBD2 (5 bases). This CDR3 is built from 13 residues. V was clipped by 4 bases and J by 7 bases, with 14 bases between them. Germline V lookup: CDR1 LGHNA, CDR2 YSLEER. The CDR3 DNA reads TGCGCCAGCAGCCTCCGCGAGGGCGGTGAGCAGTACTTC. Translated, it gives CASSLREGGEQYF.

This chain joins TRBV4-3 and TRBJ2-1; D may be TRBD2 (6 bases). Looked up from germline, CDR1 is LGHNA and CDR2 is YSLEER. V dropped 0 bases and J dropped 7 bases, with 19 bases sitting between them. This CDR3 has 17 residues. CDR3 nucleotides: TGCGCCAGCAGCCAAGACCCCCCCGGGGGTGGGCGGAATGAGCAGTTCTTC. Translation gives CASSQDPPGGGRNEQFF.

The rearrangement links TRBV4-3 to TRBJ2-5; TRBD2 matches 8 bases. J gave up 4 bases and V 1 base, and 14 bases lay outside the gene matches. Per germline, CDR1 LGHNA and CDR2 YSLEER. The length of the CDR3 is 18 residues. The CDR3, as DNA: TGCGCCAGCAGCCAAGCGATACCCGTAACGGGAGGGGGAGAGACCCAGTACTTC. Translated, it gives CASSQAIPVTGGGETQYF.

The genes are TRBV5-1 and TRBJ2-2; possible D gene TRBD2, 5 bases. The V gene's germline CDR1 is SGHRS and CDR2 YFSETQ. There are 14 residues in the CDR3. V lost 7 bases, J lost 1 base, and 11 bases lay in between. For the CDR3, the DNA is TGCGCCAGCTCTGGAGGCCTGAACACCGGGGAGCTGTTTTTT. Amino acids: CASSGGLNTGELFF.

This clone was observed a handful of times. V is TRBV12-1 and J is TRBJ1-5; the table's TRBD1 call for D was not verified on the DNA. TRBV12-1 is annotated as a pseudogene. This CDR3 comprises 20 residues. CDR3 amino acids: CASSLEPPRTGGGSNQPQHF. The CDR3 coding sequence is TGTGCCAGCAGCTTGGAACCCCCTCGGACAGGGGGGGGTAGCAATCAGCCCCAGCATTTT.

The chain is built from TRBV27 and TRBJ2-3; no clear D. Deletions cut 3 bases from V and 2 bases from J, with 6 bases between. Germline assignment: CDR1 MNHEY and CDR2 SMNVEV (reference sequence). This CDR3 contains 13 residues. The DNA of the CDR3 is TGTGCCAGCAGTTTTAGTTACACAGATACGCAGTATTTT. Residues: CASSFSYTDTQYF.

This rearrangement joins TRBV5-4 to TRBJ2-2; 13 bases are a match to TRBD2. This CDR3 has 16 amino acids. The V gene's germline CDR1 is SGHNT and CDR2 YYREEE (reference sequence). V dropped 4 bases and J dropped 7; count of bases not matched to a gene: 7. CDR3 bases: TGTGCCAGCAGCCCTGGACTAGCGGGAGTGAACGGGGAGCTGTTTTTT. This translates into CASSPGLAGVNGELFF.

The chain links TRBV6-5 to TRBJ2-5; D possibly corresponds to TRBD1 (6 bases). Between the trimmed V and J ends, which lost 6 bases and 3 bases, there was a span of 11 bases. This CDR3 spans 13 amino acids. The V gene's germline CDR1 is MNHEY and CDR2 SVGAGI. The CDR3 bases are TGTGCCAGCAGCCGCGACAGGAAAGAGACCCAGTACTTC. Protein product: CASSRDRKETQYF.